This T cell receptor (beta chain) was documented in a study of T cell responses to AZD1222 COVID-19 vaccine (TCRdb year 2021). Looking at the study overall: A total of 230 or so trial participants underwent TCR sequencing, of whom approximately 210 received two doses of AZD1222 and some 25 received two doses of the MenACWY control vaccine. Trial participants were enrolled into age subgroups of 18-55, 56-69 and 70-plus years, which contained around 150, 28 and 57 TCR-sequenced participants, respectively.

In regard to this clone: Its antigen remains undetermined. Base-call qualities are not available, and no considerably larger clone is one nucleotide away.

The sample's time point, from its label and the paper: about 28 days (+/-7) after the second vaccine dose. Because spike-specific TCR depth and breadth did not differ between the two schedules, AZD1222 recipients who got a second dose at roughly 4 weeks were pooled with those who got a second dose at roughly 12 weeks. Vaccinee samples came from UK trials COV001 and COV002, including a single-blind randomized controlled phase 2/3 trial of AZD1222 (ChAdOx1 nCoV-19) in healthy adults. For TCRbeta chain sequencing, PBMC samples from trial participants were taken at day 0 and at day 28 after the second dose. From the germline V gene, CDR1 is SGHDT and CDR2 is YYEEEE. The CDR3 covers 14 residues, taking in both the cysteine and the phenylalanine. The retained sequence is limited to the CDR3, 42 bases, with the frame set at the first base. For this chain, trimming is 1 base at the V end and 2 bases at the J end, and the number of junction bases without a gene match is 0.

The paper as a whole reports these results and caveats: Because no samples from the day 14 peak response were available, repertoires could be characterized only after the peak T cell response. Participants were mostly white British and included more females than males, and it was suggested by the authors that clonal diversity may have been underestimated. Reportedly, close to half of the unique spike-specific TCRs recognized epitopes lying outside the regions that are mutated in the B.1.351 and B.1.1.7 variants. After two AZD1222 doses, spike-specific TCR breadth and depth were significantly higher than at day 0 and than in MenACWY recipients. Conclusions about previously exposed vaccinees are limited, since just five or six AZD1222 recipients were seropositive for SARS-CoV-2 at baseline. The whole spike protein was spanned by vaccine-associated CD4 TCRs, and dominant responses were seen in regions 160-218 and 743-854. In the small 56-69-year group, the increase in depth fell short of significance, most likely because of low power.

The CDR3 regions of human TCRbeta chains were subjected to immunosequencing. On the study's bioinformatics: TCRs in the repertoires were compared against a reference library of SARS-CoV-2-specific TCRs that had been generated with the MIRA antigen-specificity platform. Breadth was defined as the fraction of unique TCRs that were SARS-CoV-2-associated. Depth was defined as the fraction of total T cells that were SARS-CoV-2-associated. Using the MIRA data, each spike-specific TCR was mapped to the spike region that the TCR reacts to and placed in a CD4 or CD8 class. Log10-transformed breadth and depth values were compared by one-way ANOVA with Sidak's multiple comparisons tests. Drawn from immuneACCESS, this table holds only the in-frame rearrangements with V and J called that TCRdb kept. Clones are partly lost; checked studies trace under half to an unresolved V gene and leave the rest unexplained. V and J calls and clone size come straight from that table; D and trimming were deduced from the DNA. Within this sample are roughly 90,000 clones, with roughly 87% of them counted one time only. The ten largest clonotypes hold about 5.4% of the sample.

Material: peripheral blood, obtained 28 days after the second AZD1222 dose. The clonotype originates from an adult who received the AZD1222 COVID-19 vaccine. The chain was built from TRBV5-6 and TRBJ2-7, with TRBD2 matching 10 junction bases. The encoded CDR3 is CASSLTSGAYEQYF. The DNA reads TGTGCCAGCAGCTTGACTAGCGGGGCCTACGAGCAGTACTTC.